This T cell receptor (beta chain) was found in a study of graft-versus-host responses after intestinal transplantation (dated by TCRdb to the early 2020s). The study in broad terms: Recipients received multivisceral, liver-intestinal, or isolated intestinal transplants. Anti-thymocyte globulin induction was given to all recipients, followed by maintenance tacrolimus and steroids for roughly 3 years. Graft-versus-host and host-versus-graft alloreactive T cell clones were tracked in the graft, circulation and bone marrow after intestinal transplantation using bulk TCR-beta CDR3 sequencing. To identify alloreactive clones, pre-transplant mixed lymphocyte reaction products were sequenced and then compared with unstimulated pre-transplant donor and recipient T cells. A cohort of 20 to 25 intestinal transplant recipients, including one retransplant, was enrolled, and a few patients lacking pretransplant specimens were excluded. A peak of at least 4% donor T cells among recipient peripheral blood mononuclear cells was the definition used for donor T cell macrochimerism. Samples from a few later patients were sequenced in-house on an Illumina MiSeq with MiXCR processing rather than by the commercial service. Here is what the overall study found, with its caveats: Early after transplant, declines in HvG clones were associated with peak levels of circulating GvH clones. GvH clones were detected in recipient bone marrow, and some appeared earlier in ileal mucosa or blood, consistent with an intestinal mucosal origin. The relatively low number and heterogeneity of intestinal transplant patients limited the conclusions. Patients with donor T cell macrochimerism had high GvH to HvG T cell clonal ratios in their allografts.

Comments on this clone: Which antigen it targets is not known. No base-level quality is on record; no much larger clone is a single base apart.

The junction shows trimming of 1 base on V and 3 bases on J, and the gene matches do not reach 3 bases of it. The germline V gene encodes CDR1 MNHNS and CDR2 SASEGT. The cysteine opens and the phenylalanine closes a CDR3 of 16 amino acids. The CDR3 DNA has 48 bases and is translated from base 1. Receptor amplification or capture employed the immunoSEQ multiplex PCR assay. In most patients, genomic DNA was isolated using the Qiagen DNeasy Blood and Tissue Kit and sent frozen to Adaptive Biotechnologies for TCR sequencing. For most patients, high-throughput TCR-beta CDR3 sequencing of genomic DNA was performed by Adaptive Biotechnologies. The paper's processing steps were these. Adaptive's ImmunoSEQ software supplied the TCR sequencing data for 18 patients, while MiXCR and VDJtools were used to process a few other patients. To correct CD4 versus CD8 sorting errors, any sequence found in both subsets at a frequency ratio below 5:1 was removed. CDR3 nucleotide sequences shared by donor and recipient were removed because the origin of these sequences could not be assigned. To count as alloreactive, a clone needed at least 2-fold expansion over unstimulated cells and a minimum CFSE-low frequency of 0.002% (template counts) or 0.001% (read counts). Clones were considered mappable if detected in sequenced pre-transplant spleen, lymph node, or MLR CFSE-low populations of the donor or recipient. Cumulative frequency of alloreactive clones was calculated as a percentage of all sequences weighted by copy number. Held by TCRdb, this immuneACCESS table contains in-frame sequences only and omits some clones. Under half of the omission traces to an unresolved V gene where checked; the cause of the rest is unknown. That table furnishes V, J and clone size, whereas the DNA furnished D and trimming. The sample table shows over 55,000 clones, and over 75% are seen once. 0.39% of the sample belongs to the ten largest clones.

The time point label, read with the paper, signifies: cells obtained before transplantation from donor or recipient. CD3+CD4+ and CD3+CD8+ populations were FACS-sorted from unstimulated pre-transplant donor and recipient cells taken from spleen or lymph nodes. The sequence was obtained from a human donor who was the organ donor for an intestinal transplant. The sequence links TRBV6-1 to TRBJ2-1; TRBD2 fits 10 bases in the junction. The sequencing used unstimulated CD4+ T cells sorted from spleen or lymph node cells, collected before transplant. The sequenced DNA is TGTGCCAGCAGTGAAGAAACTAGCGGGGTCTACAATGAGCAGTTCTTC. Translation gives CASSEETSGVYNEQFF.